Listed below are T cell receptor beta chains from one sample, sequenced in a study of T cell responses to AZD1222 COVID-19 vaccine. Profiling relied on immunoSEQ multiplex PCR, and the TCRdb table lists in-frame clones only, not all of them. The sample consists of around 30,000 clones, 93% of them appearing once. This specimen was peripheral blood, taken on day 0 of AZD1222 vaccination. All receptors come from an adult in good health. CDR3s include the opening cysteine and the closing phenylalanine or tryptophan. A D gene is named only where the DNA matches it firmly. Clone size is given for some rows only: seen once, a few or many times, or a class if the clone is expanded.

j_call d_call clone_size v_call cdr3_aa cdr3_nt
TRBJ2-1 - - TRBV15 CATSRAGNEQFF TGTGCCACCAGCAGAGCGGGCAATGAGCAGTTCTTC
TRBJ2-7 TRBD2 - TRBV5-4 CASSSTSGSIYEQYF TGTGCCAGCAGCTCAACTAGCGGGAGTATCTACGAGCAGTACTTC
TRBJ1-1 - once TRBV20-1 CSARVPSEAFF TGCAGTGCTAGAGTCCCTTCTGAAGCTTTCTTT
TRBJ2-1 TRBD2 - TRBV12-5 CASGGELAGGGEQFF TGTGCTAGTGGTGGGGAACTAGCGGGAGGAGGTGAGCAGTTCTTC
TRBJ2-2 TRBD2 - TRBV29-1 CSVELGLAVGELFF TGCAGCGTTGAATTGGGACTAGCAGTCGGGGAGCTGTTTTTT
TRBJ1-2 - - TRBV3-1/TRBV3-2 CASSSPGFLYGYTF TGTGCCAGCAGCTCCCCGGGATTTCTTTATGGCTACACCTTC
TRBJ2-3 TRBD2 - TRBV7-2 CASSSPTSGSPDTQYF TGTGCCAGCAGCAGCCCGACTAGCGGGAGTCCAGATACGCAGTATTTT
TRBJ2-4 TRBD1 - TRBV6-2/TRBV6-3 CASSQDRAQHVLAKNIQYF TGTGCCAGCAGCCAAGACAGGGCTCAGCACGTCCTAGCCAAAAACATTCAGTACTTC
TRBJ1-6 - - TRBV27 CASRSGTWGNSPLHF TGTGCCAGCAGATCCGGGACGTGGGGTAATTCACCCCTCCACTTT
TRBJ1-4 - - TRBV7-4 CASSLQGEKLFF TGTGCCAGCAGCTTACAGGGTGAAAAACTGTTTTTT
TRBJ1-2 TRBD1 - TRBV19 CASKPPGQGYGYTF TGTGCCAGCAAACCTCCGGGACAGGGGTATGGCTACACCTTC
TRBJ2-2 TRBD1 - TRBV6-2/TRBV6-3 CASSRRGTGKNTGELFF TGTGCCAGCAGCCGTCGAGGGACAGGGAAGAACACCGGGGAGCTGTTTTTT
TRBJ1-2 TRBD1 - TRBV30 CAWSPGTGDGYTF TGTGCCTGGAGCCCCGGGACAGGGGATGGCTACACCTTC
TRBJ2-1 - - TRBV6-6 CASSYSIAWDEQFF TGTGCCAGCAGTTACTCGATTGCTTGGGATGAGCAGTTCTTC
TRBJ1-1 - - TRBV5-6 CASSMTDTYTEAFF TGTGCCAGCAGCATGACTGACACTTACACTGAAGCTTTCTTT
TRBJ2-5 TRBD1 - TRBV29-1 CSGRDRGHRYTQYF TGCAGCGGACGGGACAGGGGGCATCGGTATACCCAGTACTTC
TRBJ2-3 TRBD2 - TRBV18 CASSPRAGDPGTQYF TGTGCCAGCTCACCACGCGCGGGAGACCCAGGGACGCAGTATTTT
TRBJ1-2 - - TRBV13 CASSYGSGSNYGYTF TGTGCCAGCAGCTACGGTTCGGGGAGTAACTATGGCTACACCTTC
TRBJ2-2 TRBD1 - TRBV7-9 CASSPRTGSTTGELFF TGTGCCAGCAGCCCTAGGACAGGGTCGACCACCGGGGAGCTGTTTTTT
TRBJ2-1 - - TRBV28 CASSGFNEQFF TGTGCCAGCAGTGGGTTCAATGAGCAGTTCTTC
TRBJ2-7 - - TRBV19 CASSTSTDFYEQYF TGTGCCAGTAGTACTTCGACAGACTTCTACGAGCAGTACTTC
TRBJ1-2 - - TRBV4-1 CASSQDQGSHGYTF TGCGCCAGCAGCCAAGATCAGGGGAGCCATGGCTACACCTTC
TRBJ1-1 - - TRBV19 CATHLGHTEAFF TGTGCCACACACCTAGGGCACACTGAAGCTTTCTTT
TRBJ1-2 - - TRBV5-8 CASSGGVSPNYGYTF TGTGCCAGCAGCGGGGGAGTCTCCCCTAACTATGGCTACACCTTC
TRBJ2-3 - - TRBV2 CASTSGNPADTQYF TGTGCCAGCACTAGTGGTAATCCGGCAGATACGCAGTATTTT
TRBJ2-7 TRBD2 - TRBV7-9 CASSLGGSWYEQYF TGTGCCAGCAGCTTAGGCGGGAGTTGGTACGAGCAGTACTTC
TRBJ1-3 - - TRBV29-1 CSVQLGRSGNTIYF TGCAGCGTGCAATTAGGACGCTCTGGAAACACCATATATTTT
TRBJ1-5 TRBD1 - TRBV19 CASSIWGQGNQPQHF TGTGCCAGTAGTATATGGGGACAGGGCAATCAGCCCCAGCATTTT
TRBJ1-1 TRBD1 - TRBV2 CASIPLTGGWTEAFF TGTGCCAGCATTCCCCTGACAGGGGGCTGGACTGAAGCTTTCTTT
TRBJ1-5 - - TRBV7-2 CASSLVGTGEQPQHF TGTGCCAGCAGCTTAGTTGGCACCGGGGAACAGCCCCAGCATTTT
TRBJ2-5 TRBD2 - TRBV3-1/TRBV3-2 CASSLRPAGGSETQYF TGTGCCAGCAGCCTCCGGCCAGCGGGGGGGTCTGAGACCCAGTACTTC
TRBJ1-6 - - TRBV24-1 CATSEQLNSPLHF TGTGCCACCAGTGAACAGCTTAATTCACCCCTCCACTTT
TRBJ2-7 TRBD2 - TRBV5-4 CASSFVLAGGEQYF TGTGCCAGCAGCTTTGTACTAGCGGGAGGCGAGCAGTACTTC
TRBJ2-2 - - TRBV15 CATSPGRTGRTGELFF TGTGCCACCAGCCCTGGGAGGACAGGAAGAACCGGGGAGCTGTTTTTT
TRBJ2-7 - - TRBV16 CASSPKGWAYEQYF TGTGCCAGCAGCCCGAAAGGTTGGGCCTACGAGCAGTACTTC
TRBJ2-1 - - TRBV10-2 CASNPLPEQFF TGCGCCAGCAACCCCCTACCTGAGCAGTTCTTC
TRBJ1-1 - - TRBV6-5 CASRRAGENTEAFF TGTGCCAGCAGAAGGGCAGGGGAGAACACTGAAGCTTTCTTT
TRBJ1-1 - - TRBV9 CASSQQWDPPQAFF TGTGCCAGCAGCCAACAGTGGGATCCTCCTCAAGCTTTCTTT
TRBJ1-2 - - TRBV30 CAWSPNYGYTF TGTGCCTGGAGTCCAAATTATGGCTACACCTTC
TRBJ2-3 TRBD2 - TRBV5-4 CASSLGRAGGLADTQYF TGTGCCAGCAGCTTGGGAAGAGCGGGGGGTCTGGCAGATACGCAGTATTTT
TRBJ1-2 TRBD1 - TRBV5-1 CASSLSGGNYGYTF TGCGCCAGCAGCTTGTCAGGGGGTAACTATGGCTACACCTTC
TRBJ2-1 - - TRBV30 CASQFYNEQFF TGTGCCTCCCAGTTCTACAATGAGCAGTTCTTC
TRBJ2-1 - - TRBV5-1 CASSLSRSNEQFF TGCGCCAGCAGCTTGAGCCGGAGCAATGAGCAGTTCTTC
TRBJ2-3 - - TRBV30 CAWSVGTLTDTQYF TGTGCCTGGAGTGTGGGGACCCTCACAGATACGCAGTATTTT
TRBJ1-6 - - TRBV6-5 CASSYSAQTPHSPLHF TGTGCCAGCAGTTACTCTGCGCAGACACCGCATTCACCCCTCCACTTT
TRBJ1-2 TRBD1 - TRBV19 CASRTSGTGGYGYTF TGTGCCAGTAGGACCTCCGGGACAGGAGGTTATGGCTACACCTTC
TRBJ2-3 TRBD2 once TRBV6-4 CASSDSSGRGDTQYF TGTGCCAGCAGTGACTCCAGCGGGAGAGGGGATACGCAGTATTTT
TRBJ2-7 - - TRBV5-1 CASSLAGGLDEQYF TGCGCCAGCAGCTTGGCTGGGGGACTGGACGAGCAGTACTTC
TRBJ1-3 - - TRBV19 CASRASAGNTIYF TGTGCCAGTAGAGCTTCGGCTGGAAACACCATATATTTT
TRBJ1-1 - - TRBV28 CASSLSLGDTEAFF TGTGCCAGCAGTTTAAGTCTTGGTGACACTGAAGCTTTCTTT
TRBJ2-3 TRBD2 - TRBV20-1 CSASTIERGLNTDTQYF TGCAGTGCTAGTACGATCGAGCGGGGCCTTAACACAGATACGCAGTATTTT
TRBJ2-1 - - TRBV13 CASSLASLNEQFF TGTGCCAGCAGCTTAGCGAGCCTCAATGAGCAGTTCTTC
TRBJ1-2 - few TRBV19 CASSTVQAQSYTF TGTGCCAGTAGTACCGTTCAGGCTCAGAGCTACACCTTC
TRBJ2-7 - - TRBV19 CASSMGRAYEQYF TGTGCCAGTAGTATGGGTAGGGCCTACGAGCAGTACTTC
TRBJ2-5 - - TRBV19 CASSITPIKGHQETQYF TGTGCCAGTAGTATAACCCCGATTAAGGGCCACCAAGAGACCCAGTACTTC
TRBJ1-5 TRBD1 once TRBV24-1 CATSEPGQSQPQHF TGTGCCACCAGTGAACCGGGACAGAGTCAGCCCCAGCATTTT